This TCR beta chain was sequenced in a study of identical twins (dated by TCRdb to about 2016). Some background on the complete study: To test whether fetal clonotypes persist, this study deep-sequenced TCR alpha and beta repertoires from monozygotic twins, from unrelated adults of various ages, and from cord blood. To rule out contamination, replicate twin experiments were performed at different times with different library preparation protocols. Broader findings and caveats from the paper: Abundant cord blood beta clonotypes had fewer insertions, young adult naive repertoires showed a similar but weaker trend, and memory repertoires showed no such trend. Invariant T cells such as MAIT and iNKT could partly confound zero-insertion analyses, though diverse VJ usage argued against this for most clonotypes. A weaker excess of twin sharing was found in beta out-of-frame sequences because the signal-to-noise ratio was lowered by fewer shared sequences. Out-of-frame TCR alpha sequences shared between twins showed an excess of low generation-probability sequences compared with coincidental sharing between unrelated individuals. Because the same donors could not be followed over many years, the conclusions depended on cross-sectional statistical analysis. In monozygotic twins, recombination models systematically underestimated out-of-frame TCR alpha sharing, but the models matched the sharing seen between unrelated individuals.

Only healthy Caucasian donors were included. Three pairs of female monozygotic twins, all aged about 18 to 29 years, made up the twin cohort. RNA for TCR libraries was isolated from peripheral blood mononuclear cells. The library was made by 5' RACE. Sequencing was performed on an Illumina HiSeq 2000. A universal primer binding site was added through template switching, and the final cDNA carried a unique molecular identifier so that TCR cDNA molecules could be counted accurately. Specific primers in the conserved constant-segment region were used to synthesize first-strand cDNA for TCR alpha and beta chains. Each cDNA library was double barcoded, with a SMART-Mk sample barcode plus Illumina barcodes, to control for contamination. Two successive PCR steps introduced TruSeq adapter sequences along with Illumina sample barcodes. TCR alpha and beta cDNA libraries were sequenced on the Illumina HiSeq platform with custom primers. As for the original processing: MiGEC was used to process raw reads and extract unique molecular identifiers, and MiXCR was used to find CDR3 positions. Recombination models were inferred per individual with the repgenHMM and IGoR tools using an EM algorithm. The tcR package in R was used for shared clonotype analysis, with sharing normalized by the product of cloneset sizes. To study raw recombination without the effects of thymic and clonal selection, out-of-frame nonproductive sequences were analyzed. TCRdb reprocessed the public reads (quality trimming at Q25 with fastp, clone calling with MiXCR) and kept in-frame beta chains. For every CDR3 protein sequence, its rows merge into one entry that carries the most common genes and DNA. It is TCRdb's table, rather than the study itself, that gives the V and J calls and clone size. The sample yields approximately 680,000 distinct CDR3 sequences; roughly 6.6% were counted once. The ten largest clones add up to roughly 1.6% of the sample.

A remark on this clonotype: Its antigen is still unknown. No quality values exist for individual bases; no much larger clone is one base distant.

From V the trimming removes 8 bases and from J it removes 2 bases, while the gene matches leave 1 base of the junction unaccounted for. CDR1 and CDR2 (SQVTM, ANQGSEA) derive from the germline V gene. The CDR3 starts with the cysteine, ends with the phenylalanine, and has 13 residues. The sequence is cut down to CDR3 DNA, 39 bases in frame from base 1. In addition, the sample was reused for a study of yellow fever vaccine responses in identical twins. The second study's authors report: According to the authors, the vaccine-induced T cell response in identical twins seemed to be partly convergent and partly specific to each individual. Focusing on identical twins, the study followed the T cell clones that responded to the vaccine, and did so with precision.

The chain employs TRBV29-1 and TRBJ2-2, with 11 middle bases fitting TRBD2. The material sequenced was PBMCs. The sequence was obtained from a woman between 18 and 29 years old in good health. The bases are TGCAGCACTAGCGGGGGTAACACCGGGGAGCTGTTTTTT. This sequence encodes CSTSGGNTGELFF.